This TCR beta chain was sequenced for a study of cytomegalovirus exposure and HLA in healthy donors. Turning to the study itself: In an earlier analysis, 90 million to 130 million unique TCR beta sequences were found from 150 million to 200 million T cells. Findings of the study overall: In a later analysis, HLA-associated TCR beta chains were more clonally expanded than equally common others.

V lost 3 bases and J lost 7; bases outside the gene matches: 11. The CDR3 has 15 amino acids. Germline CDR1 is MNHEY and CDR2 is SMNVEV (reference sequence). With regard to this clone: Its matching antigen is unknown.

The PCR used 60 Vbeta and 13 Jbeta primers. TCRdb's table, derived via immunoSEQ multiplex PCR, lists solely in-frame clones and lacks some. The sample carries roughly 150,000 clones, 66% recorded once. Material for sequencing was PBMCs. The origin of this receptor is a human donor in good health. The chain employs TRBV27 and TRBJ1-2, with 7 bases that match TRBD1. CDR3 bases: TGTGCCAGCAGTTTGAGGACAGGCCAGGGGGGTGGCTACACCTTC. Its protein product is CASSLRTGQGGGYTF.